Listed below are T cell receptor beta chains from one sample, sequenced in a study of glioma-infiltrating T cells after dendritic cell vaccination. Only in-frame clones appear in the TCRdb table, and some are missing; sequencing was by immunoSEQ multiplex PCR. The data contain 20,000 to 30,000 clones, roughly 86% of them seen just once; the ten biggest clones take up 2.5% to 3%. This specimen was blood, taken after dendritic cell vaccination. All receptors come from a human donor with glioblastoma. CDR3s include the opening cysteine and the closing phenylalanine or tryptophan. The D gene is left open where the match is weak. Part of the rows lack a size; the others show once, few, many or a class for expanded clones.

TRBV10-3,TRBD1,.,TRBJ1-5,CAIRGTESNQPQHF,TGTGCCATCAGGGGGACAGAAAGCAATCAGCCCCAGCATTTT
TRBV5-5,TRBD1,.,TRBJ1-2,CASSLTGRGPNYGYTF,TGTGCCAGCAGCTTGACCGGCAGGGGGCCTAACTATGGCTACACCTTC
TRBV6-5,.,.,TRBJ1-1,CASTPGGATEAFF,TGTGCCAGTACCCCGGGCGGGGCCACTGAAGCTTTCTTT
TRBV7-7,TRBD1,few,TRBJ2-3,CASSRTGGADTQYF,TGTGCTAGCAGCCGGACAGGGGGCGCAGATACGCAGTATTTT
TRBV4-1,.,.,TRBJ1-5,CASSQGLGSGRERQPQHF,TGCGCCAGCAGCCAAGGTTTGGGTTCGGGCAGGGAAAGGCAGCCCCAGCATTTT
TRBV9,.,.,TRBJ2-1,CASSGQGLSYNEQFF,TGTGCCAGCAGCGGGCAGGGGTTGTCCTACAATGAGCAGTTCTTC
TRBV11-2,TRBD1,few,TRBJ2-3,CASSFKTGTGADTQYF,TGTGCCAGCAGCTTTAAAACCGGGACAGGGGCAGATACGCAGTATTTT
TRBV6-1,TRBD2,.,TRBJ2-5,CASSDRTSGGLETQYF,TGTGCCAGCAGTGACCGGACTAGCGGGGGATTAGAGACCCAGTACTTC
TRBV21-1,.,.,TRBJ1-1,CAGRGGSTEAFF,TGTGCCGGCCGCGGGGGAAGCACTGAAGCTTTCTTT
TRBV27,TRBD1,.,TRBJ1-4,CASSFQRAGGPDELFF,TGTGCCAGCAGTTTCCAGAGAGCAGGGGGCCCAGACGAACTGTTTTTT
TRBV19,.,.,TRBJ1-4,CASQGALNEKLFF,TGTGCCAGTCAAGGGGCTCTTAATGAAAAACTGTTTTTT
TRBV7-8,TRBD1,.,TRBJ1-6,CASSIQPGTGSSPLHF,TGTGCCAGCAGCATACAACCCGGGACAGGGAGTTCACCCCTCCACTTT
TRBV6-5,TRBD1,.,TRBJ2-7,CASSLGPGGYEQYF,TGTGCCAGCAGCCTAGGGCCAGGGGGCTACGAGCAGTACTTC
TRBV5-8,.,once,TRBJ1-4,CASSRHIATNEKLFF,TGTGCCAGCAGCCGACACATTGCAACTAATGAAAAACTGTTTTTT
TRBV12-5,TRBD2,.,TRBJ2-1,CATRTRSWSEQFF,TGTGCTACCCGGACTAGATCGTGGAGTGAGCAGTTCTTC
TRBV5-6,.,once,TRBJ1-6,CASSYGQLLNSPLHF,TGTGCCAGCAGTTATGGACAGCTCCTTAATTCACCCCTCCACTTT
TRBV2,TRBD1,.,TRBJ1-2,CASSVGTGGQYGYTF,TGTGCCAGCAGTGTGGGGACAGGGGGCCAGTATGGCTACACCTTC
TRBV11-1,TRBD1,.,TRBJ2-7,CASSISTGVNYEQYF,TGTGCCAGCAGCATCTCGACAGGGGTTAACTACGAGCAGTACTTC
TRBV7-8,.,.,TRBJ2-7,CASSLVGGRAYEQYF,TGTGCCAGCAGCTTAGTGGGGGGGCGCGCCTACGAGCAGTACTTC
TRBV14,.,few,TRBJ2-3,CASSPIQGRTDTQYF,TGTGCCAGCAGCCCTATACAGGGGAGGACAGATACGCAGTATTTT
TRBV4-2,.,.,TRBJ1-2,CASSRGRQQAYGYTF,TGTGCCAGCAGCCGTGGACGACAGCAGGCCTATGGCTACACCTTC
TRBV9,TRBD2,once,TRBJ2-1,CASSAGTSGYNEQFF,TGTGCCAGCAGCGCCGGGACTAGCGGATACAATGAGCAGTTCTTC
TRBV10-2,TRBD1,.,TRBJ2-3,CASLQGDTQYF,TGCGCCAGCTTACAGGGGGATACGCAGTATTTT
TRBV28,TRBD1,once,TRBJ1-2,CAKRQGHYGYTF,TGTGCCAAACGACAGGGCCACTATGGCTACACCTTC
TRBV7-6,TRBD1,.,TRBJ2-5,CASSLGTARETQYF,TGTGCCAGCAGCCTCGGGACAGCCCGGGAGACCCAGTACTTC
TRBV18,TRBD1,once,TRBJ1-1,CASSPRQGASTEAFF,TGTGCCAGCTCACCCCGACAGGGGGCGAGCACTGAAGCTTTCTTT
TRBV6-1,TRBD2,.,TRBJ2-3,CASRGWTSKYTQYF,TGTGCCAGCAGGGGTTGGACTAGCAAATATACGCAGTATTTT
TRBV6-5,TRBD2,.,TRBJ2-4,CASRSGGQWNIQYF,TGTGCCAGCCGATCGGGGGGTCAATGGAACATTCAGTACTTC
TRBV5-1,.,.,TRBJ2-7,CASGRDSTLNEQYF,TGCGCCAGCGGTCGGGACTCAACCCTTAACGAGCAGTACTTC